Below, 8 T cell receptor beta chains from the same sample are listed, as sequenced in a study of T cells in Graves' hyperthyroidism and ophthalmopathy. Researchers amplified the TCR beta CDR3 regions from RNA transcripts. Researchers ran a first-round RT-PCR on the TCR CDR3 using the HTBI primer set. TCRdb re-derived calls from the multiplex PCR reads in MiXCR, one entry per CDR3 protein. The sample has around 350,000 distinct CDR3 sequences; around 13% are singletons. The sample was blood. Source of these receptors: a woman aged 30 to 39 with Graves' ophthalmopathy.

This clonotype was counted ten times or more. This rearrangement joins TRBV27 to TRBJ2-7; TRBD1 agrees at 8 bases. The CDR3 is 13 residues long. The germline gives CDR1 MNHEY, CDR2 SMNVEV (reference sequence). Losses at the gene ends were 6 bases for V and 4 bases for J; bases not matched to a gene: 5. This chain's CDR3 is CASRGQVGYEQYF. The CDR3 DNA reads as TGTGCCAGCAGGGGACAGGTGGGATACGAGCAGTACTTC.

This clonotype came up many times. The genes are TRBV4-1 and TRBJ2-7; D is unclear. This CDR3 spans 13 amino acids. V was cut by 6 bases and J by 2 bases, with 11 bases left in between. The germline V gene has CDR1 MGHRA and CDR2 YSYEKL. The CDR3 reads CASSPDPPYEQYF. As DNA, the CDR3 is TGCGCCAGCAGTCCCGACCCACCCTACGAGCAGTACTTC.

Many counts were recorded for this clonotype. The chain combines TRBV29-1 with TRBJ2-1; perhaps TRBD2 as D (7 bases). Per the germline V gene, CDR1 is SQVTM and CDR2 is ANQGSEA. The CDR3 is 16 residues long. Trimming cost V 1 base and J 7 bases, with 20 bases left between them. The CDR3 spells CSVEAPLGGLSNEQFF. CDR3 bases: TGCAGCGTTGAAGCCCCACTCGGGGGGCTCAGTAATGAGCAGTTCTTC.

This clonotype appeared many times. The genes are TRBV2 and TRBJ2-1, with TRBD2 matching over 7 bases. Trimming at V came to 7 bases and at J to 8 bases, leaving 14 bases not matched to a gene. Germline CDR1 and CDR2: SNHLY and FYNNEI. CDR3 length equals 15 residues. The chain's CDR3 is CASNLPGLSAYEQFF. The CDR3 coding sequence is TGTGCCAGCAATCTCCCGGGACTATCCGCATATGAGCAGTTCTTC.

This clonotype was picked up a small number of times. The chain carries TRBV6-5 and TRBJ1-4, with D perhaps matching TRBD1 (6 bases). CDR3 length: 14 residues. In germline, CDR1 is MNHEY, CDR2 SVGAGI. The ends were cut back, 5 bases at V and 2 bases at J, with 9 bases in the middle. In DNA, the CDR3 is TGTGCCAGCAGTAACAGGGTTACTAATGAAAAACTGTTTTTT. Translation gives CASSNRVTNEKLFF.

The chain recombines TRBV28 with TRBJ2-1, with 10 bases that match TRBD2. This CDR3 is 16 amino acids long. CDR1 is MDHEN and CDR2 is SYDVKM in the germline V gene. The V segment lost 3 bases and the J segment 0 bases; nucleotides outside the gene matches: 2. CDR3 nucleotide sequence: TGTGCCAGCAGTTTTAAGCGGGGGGGCTCCTACAATGAGCAGTTCTTC. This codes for CASSFKRGGSYNEQFF.

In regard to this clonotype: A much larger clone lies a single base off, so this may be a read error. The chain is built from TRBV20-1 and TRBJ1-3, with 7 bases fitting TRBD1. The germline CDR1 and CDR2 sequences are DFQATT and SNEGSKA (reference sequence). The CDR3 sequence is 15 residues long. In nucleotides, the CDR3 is TGCAGCGCGAAGGCCGGACAGGCCTCTGGAAACACCATATATTTT. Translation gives CSAKAGQASGNTIYF.

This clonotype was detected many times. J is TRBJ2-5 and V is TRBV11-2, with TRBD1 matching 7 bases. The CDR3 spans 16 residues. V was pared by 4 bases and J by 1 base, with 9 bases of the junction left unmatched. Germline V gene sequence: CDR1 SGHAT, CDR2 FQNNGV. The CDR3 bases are TGTGCCAGCAGCTCTTACCACGGACAGGCCCAAGAGACCCAGTACTTC. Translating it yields CASSSYHGQAQETQYF.